Listed here are 30 T cell receptor beta chains from one sample, sequenced in a study of T cell changes during pregnancy in multiple sclerosis. Assay used: immunoSEQ multiplex PCR; TCRdb lists only in-frame clones, some missing. The sample lists approximately 40,000 clones; around nine tenths were seen once. The source material was CD4+ T cells from peripheral blood mononuclear cells, sampled in the first trimester of pregnancy. These receptors came from a female donor with multiple sclerosis, enrolled in a pregnancy study.

This rearrangement joins TRBV2 to TRBJ1-1; D remains ambiguous. Germline V gene lookup returns CDR1 SNHLY and CDR2 FYNNEI. The ends were cut back, 1 base at V and 0 bases at J, with 9 bases in the middle. This CDR3 comprises 15 residues. The CDR3 DNA follows: TGTGCCAGCAGTGAAGATGGCAGAATGAACACTGAAGCTTTCTTT. Translation gives CASSEDGRMNTEAFF. Looking up the rest from reference TRBV2 and TRBJ1-1 gives the full variable domain: EPEVTQTPSHQVTQMGQEVILRCVPISNHLYFYWYRQILGQKVEFLVSFYNNEISEKSEIFDDQFSVERPDGSNFTLKIRSTKLEDSAMYFCASSEDGRMNTEAFFGQGTRLTVV.

CDR3 DNA: TGTGCCAGCGAGGCTTCCCTGAACACCGGGGAGCTGTTTTTT. This sequence encodes CASEASLNTGELFF. This sequence joins TRBV6-5 and TRBJ2-2; D call uncertain. The length of the CDR3 is 14 residues. Per germline, CDR1 MNHEY and CDR2 SVGAGI. Trimming shortened V by 8 bases and J by 1 base, and 11 bases separated the two germline ends.

The J gene is TRBJ2-5, the V gene TRBV27, with TRBD2 identical over 11 bases. Germline assignment: CDR1 MNHEY and CDR2 SMNVEV (reference sequence). J gave up 0 bases and V 5 bases, and 5 bases lay outside the gene matches. The CDR3 has 16 residues. The CDR3 bases are TGTGCCAGCAGTCACCTGACTAGCGGGGACCAAGAGACCCAGTACTTC. Its translation is CASSHLTSGDQETQYF.

This clone came up once. The V gene is TRBV2, the J gene TRBJ1-5, with TRBD1 identical over 7 bases. Germline-derived CDR1 and CDR2 are SNHLY and FYNNEI. The CDR3 is made up of 16 amino acids. Trimming at V came to 8 bases and at J to 2 bases, leaving 12 bases not matched to a gene. Written as DNA, the CDR3 is TGTGCCAGCCTTGCGAGACAGGGCCCCGGCAATCAGCCCCAGCATTTT. It encodes CASLARQGPGNQPQHF.

J is TRBJ2-1 and V is TRBV29-1, with 7 bases fitting TRBD2. This CDR3 has 13 amino acids. Germline CDR1 and CDR2: SQVTM and ANQGSEA. V shed 4 bases, J shed 4 bases, and the junction held 4 bases outside the gene matches. The CDR3 nucleotides are TGCAGCGTTGGGACTAGAGATTACAATGAGCAGTTCTTC. Translation gives CSVGTRDYNEQFF.

The J gene is TRBJ1-4, the V gene TRBV9, with TRBD1 matching over 7 bases. In germline, CDR1 is SGDLS, CDR2 YYNGEE. Unmatched junction bases numbered 9, after V lost 1 base and J lost 0 bases. The CDR3 totals 18 residues. The CDR3 region is CASSVPGQPLATNEKLFF. Here the CDR3 DNA reads TGTGCCAGCAGCGTACCGGGACAGCCCTTAGCAACTAATGAAAAACTGTTTTTT.

The J gene is TRBJ1-2, the V gene TRBV9; D ambiguous. CDR3 length: 11 residues. Deletions cut 4 bases from V and 2 bases from J, with 3 bases between. Germline V gene lookup returns CDR1 SGDLS and CDR2 YYNGEE. This CDR3 reads CASSTNYGYTF. The DNA of the CDR3 is TGTGCCAGCAGCACAAACTATGGCTACACCTTC.

The DNA of the CDR3 is TGTGCCAGCTCGCAAAGACAGGGACTGGATGGCTACACCTTC. It yields the protein CASSQRQGLDGYTF. The chain combines TRBV18 with TRBJ1-2, with TRBD1 matching over 7 bases. The CDR3 is 14 residues long. The ends lost 6 bases at V and 6 bases at J; junction bases unmatched: 10. Germline V gene data show CDR1 as KGHSH and CDR2 as LQKENI.

This chain joins TRBV2 and TRBJ2-1; 9 positions match TRBD2. Losses at the gene ends were 6 bases for V and 6 bases for J; bases not matched to a gene: 6. The CDR3 has 14 amino acids. The germline CDR1 and CDR2 sequences are SNHLY and FYNNEI. The CDR3, as DNA: TGTGCCAGCAGGGCGGGGGGGCTCGGCAATGAGCAGTTCTTC. Translated, it gives CASRAGGLGNEQFF.

The chain has TRBV19 and TRBJ1-6; TRBD1 might be the D (5 bases). Germline-derived CDR1 and CDR2 are LNHDA and SQIVND (reference sequence). This CDR3 contains 14 residues. V shed 10 bases and J shed 2 bases, with 12 bases lying between them. In nucleotides, the CDR3 is TGTGCCACCTCCCGGGGGACCTATAATTCACCCCTCCACTTT. It translates to CATSRGTYNSPLHF.

The rearrangement joins TRBV28 to TRBJ2-3; 10 bases agree with TRBD2. Looked up from germline, CDR1 is MDHEN and CDR2 is SYDVKM. CDR3 length equals 17 residues. V was pared by 6 bases and J by 5 bases, with 14 bases of the junction left unmatched. CDR3 protein: CASSPMSGRASGDTQYF. The CDR3 DNA reads as TGTGCCAGCAGCCCTATGAGCGGGAGGGCCTCTGGAGATACGCAGTATTTT.

By frequency in the sample, this clone is medium-sized. The J gene is TRBJ1-1, the V gene TRBV29-1; TRBD1 agrees at 9 bases. There are 12 residues in the CDR3. Germline V gives CDR1 SQVTM, CDR2 ANQGSEA. The J segment lost 4 bases and the V segment lost 6 bases, leaving 3 bases of the junction unmatched. The DNA of the CDR3 is TGCAGCGTAACAGGGGGCGTCACTGAAGCTTTCTTT. Translation: CSVTGGVTEAFF.

The rearrangement joins TRBV29-1 to TRBJ2-7; possibly TRBD1 for D (6 bases). V lost 6 bases, J lost 1 base, and 13 bases lay in between. Germline CDR1 SQVTM, CDR2 ANQGSEA. This CDR3 is 13 amino acids long. The CDR3 spells CSVSGQISYEQYF. CDR3 nucleotide sequence: TGCAGCGTCTCCGGACAGATTTCCTACGAGCAGTACTTC.

Here the CDR3 reads CASRVLQGPQPQHF. The DNA of the CDR3 is TGTGCCAGCAGGGTGCTTCAGGGGCCTCAGCCCCAGCATTTT. This chain links TRBV6-1 with TRBJ1-5, with a possible D match to TRBD1 (6 bases). The V end lost 6 bases, the J end lost 6 bases, and 15 bases lay between the germline ends. Germline assignment: CDR1 MNHNS and CDR2 SASEGT. The CDR3 runs to 14 residues.

In its sample, this clone was seen once. The chain joins TRBV30 to TRBJ2-3; D ambiguous. Looked up from germline, CDR1 is GTSNPN and CDR2 is SVGIG (reference sequence). The CDR3 covers 15 residues. Trimming shortened V by 0 bases and J by 2 bases, and 12 bases separated the two germline ends. The CDR3 DNA is TGTGCCTGGAGTGTAGGCAGGCTCCTCACAGATACGCAGTATTTT. It is translated as CAWSVGRLLTDTQYF.

The chain links TRBV30 to TRBJ1-3; TRBD1 might be the D (6 bases). V lost 0 bases to trimming and J lost 0 bases, with 6 bases between them. The V gene's germline CDR1 is GTSNPN and CDR2 SVGIG (reference sequence). There are 14 residues in the CDR3. CDR3 residues: CAWSVGGSGNTIYF. The CDR3, as DNA: TGTGCCTGGAGTGTAGGGGGCTCTGGAAACACCATATATTTT. Based on the CDR3 plus reference TRBV30 and TRBJ1-3, the full variable domain is SQTIHQWPATLVQPVGSPLSLECTVEGTSNPNLYWYRQAAGRGLQLLFYSVGIGQISSEVPQNLSASRPQDRQFILSSKKLLLSDSGFYLCAWSVGGSGNTIYFGEGSWLTVV.

J is TRBJ2-5 and V is TRBV5-8; TRBD2 matches 9 bases. Per germline, CDR1 SGHTS and CDR2 YDEGEE. CDR3 size: 14 residues. The V and J ends lost 2 bases and 4 bases, in that order; junction bases with no gene match: 3. The CDR3 nucleotides read TGTGCCAGCAGCTTTACTAGCGGGCGAGAGACCCAGTACTTC. Residues: CASSFTSGRETQYF.

The J gene is TRBJ2-5, the V gene TRBV9; D gene ambiguous. Germline V gives CDR1 SGDLS, CDR2 YYNGEE. V was pared by 0 bases and J by 5 bases, with 11 bases between. The CDR3 extends over 14 amino acids. The CDR3 DNA sequence: TGTGCCAGCAGCGTAGCCCCCGCGGCGGAGACCCAGTACTTC. Translation gives CASSVAPAAETQYF.

The chain carries TRBV9 and TRBJ2-3; 10 bases match TRBD2. Trimming at V came to 4 bases and at J to 3 bases, leaving 8 bases not matched to a gene. This CDR3 contains 16 residues. CDR1 is SGDLS, CDR2 YYNGEE, per germline. CDR3 coding DNA: TGTGCCAGCAGCCCTCTAGCGGGAGTGGTAACAGATACGCAGTATTTT. Encoded protein: CASSPLAGVVTDTQYF.

DNA for the CDR3: TGTGCCTGGATTACACCCGGAGCTTTACCTAATTCACCCCTCCACTTT. Protein sequence: CAWITPGALPNSPLHF. The chain couples TRBV30 to TRBJ1-6, with D unresolved. V was shortened by 4 bases and J by 6 bases, with 19 bases between the two germline ends. The CDR3 totals 16 residues. Looked up from germline, CDR1 is GTSNPN and CDR2 is SVGIG (reference sequence).

The V gene is TRBV5-4, the J gene TRBJ2-3, with 9 bases lining up with TRBD2. Germline CDR1 and CDR2: SGHNT and YYREEE (reference sequence). This CDR3 spans 17 amino acids. V lost 3 bases and J lost 0; bases outside the gene matches: 8. In nucleotides, the CDR3 is TGTGCCAGCAGCTCCAAACTAGCGGGCCTTAGCACAGATACGCAGTATTTT. Amino acid sequence: CASSSKLAGLSTDTQYF.

This rearrangement joins TRBV6-5 to TRBJ1-2, with 11 positions matching TRBD1. CDR3 size: 15 residues. V was clipped by 5 bases and J by 8 bases; unmatched bases: 10. In germline, CDR1 is MNHEY, CDR2 SVGAGI. The CDR3 coding sequence is TGTGCCAGCAGTCCCCGAGGACAGGGGGCCAAAGGCTACACCTTC. Translating it yields CASSPRGQGAKGYTF.

This clone has only a few counts. This sequence joins TRBV5-1 and TRBJ1-6; D is undetermined. CDR3 length: 13 residues. V lost 4 bases to trimming and J lost 7 bases, with 9 bases between them. Per germline, CDR1 SGHRS and CDR2 YFSETQ. CDR3 bases: TGCGCCAGCAGCCTAGGATCCAATTCACCCCTCCACTTT. Translated, it gives CASSLGSNSPLHF.

The chain uses TRBV30 and TRBJ1-6; 11 bases map to TRBD1. Germline V gene sequence: CDR1 GTSNPN, CDR2 SVGIG (reference sequence). The CDR3 totals 15 residues. With 0 bases clipped from V and 9 bases from J, the junction kept 4 bases outside the gene matches. The CDR3, as DNA: TGTGCCTGGAGTGTAAGGGACAGGGGGTTTTCACCCCTCCACTTT. This translates into CAWSVRDRGFSPLHF.

This clone was observed a single time. The V gene is TRBV7-2, the J gene TRBJ2-7; 8 bases align to TRBD1. The germline CDR1 and CDR2 sequences are SGHTA and FQGNSA. The CDR3 contains 15 residues. Unmatched junction bases numbered 7, after V lost 4 bases and J lost 2 bases. The CDR3 region is CASSSSGTGPYEQYF. CDR3 sequence (DNA): TGTGCCAGCAGCTCATCCGGGACAGGCCCCTACGAGCAGTACTTC.

This chain connects TRBV7-8 to TRBJ2-2; D uncertain. The CDR3 runs to 12 residues. CDR1 and CDR2 (germline): SGHVS, FQNEAQ. V was pared by 2 bases and J by 7 bases, with 5 bases between. The CDR3 DNA follows: TGTGCCAGCAGCTTAAACTTCGGGGAGCTGTTTTTT. Its translation: CASSLNFGELFF. Full variable domain (remainder filled in from reference TRBV7-8 and TRBJ2-2): GAGVSQSPRYKVAKRGQDVALRCDPISGHVSLFWYQQALGQGPEFLTYFQNEAQLDKSGLPSDRFFAERPEGSVSTLKIQRTQQEDSAVYLCASSLNFGELFFGEGSRLTVL.

The chain employs TRBV19 and TRBJ1-2; D uncertain. Trimming left V 3 bases short and J 7 bases short, with 12 bases between. The CDR3 sequence is 13 residues long. Germline V gives CDR1 LNHDA, CDR2 SQIVND (reference sequence). The CDR3 bases are TGTGCCAGTAGTATGGGCCCTGGAGGTGGCTACACCTTC. Its translation: CASSMGPGGGYTF.

The chain links TRBV9 to TRBJ2-3; TRBD1 is a possible D gene (6 bases). V dropped 6 bases and J dropped 2 bases, with 16 bases sitting between them. Germline V gene lookup returns CDR1 SGDLS and CDR2 YYNGEE. The CDR3 has 15 amino acids. CDR3 sequence: CASTTLGTNTDTQYF. The CDR3 DNA sequence: TGTGCCAGCACCACCCTGGGGACAAACACAGATACGCAGTATTTT.

This clone turned up a few times. The chain combines TRBV2 with TRBJ2-3; 12 bases are shared with TRBD2. After removal of 2 bases from V and 2 bases from J, the junction contained 5 bases not matched to a gene. The V gene's germline CDR1 is SNHLY and CDR2 FYNNEI. CDR3 length: 17 amino acids. DNA of the CDR3: TGTGCCAGCAGTGAATACGGACTAGCGGGGTACACAGATACGCAGTATTTT. Its protein is CASSEYGLAGYTDTQYF.

This chain joins TRBV5-1 and TRBJ1-2; D gene unclear. Germline assignment: CDR1 SGHRS and CDR2 YFSETQ. V dropped 5 bases and J dropped 8 bases, with 16 bases sitting between them. This CDR3 spans 13 amino acids. CDR3 sequence: CASRSVGESGYTF. In nucleotides, the CDR3 is TGCGCCAGCAGATCGGTTGGGGAGTCGGGCTACACCTTC.